This TCR beta chain came from a study of regulatory T cells in long-lasting Graves disease. Broader study findings: TCR diversity was lower in persistent than newly diagnosed Graves' disease.

Construction of the TCR beta libraries employed iRepertoire HTBI primers in conjunction with Arm-PCR of CDR3 regions. TCRdb ran MiXCR on the multiplex PCR reads and lists one entry per CDR3 protein. The sample includes 300,000 to 400,000 distinct CDR3 sequences, 15% to 20% of them seen just once. At least ten counts were recorded for this clonotype. Its specificity is not known. This sample's time point: newly diagnosed GD, antithyroid drugs for less than 3 months. PBMCs were the source of the RNA used for TCR sequencing. Trimming removed 1 base at V and 4 bases at J, with 8 bases between. Per the germline V gene, CDR1 is MGHDK and CDR2 is SYGVNS. CDR3 size: 14 residues.

This chain links TRBV25-1 with TRBJ1-3, with a possible D match to TRBD1 (5 bases). Source: peripheral blood mononuclear cells (PBMCs), taken at new diagnosis, from a patient treated with antithyroid drugs. The sequence was collected from a female donor with Graves disease. The CDR3 DNA follows: TGTGCCAGCAGTGAATCGACAGCAGGAAACACCATATATTTT. This translates into CASSESTAGNTIYF.